These 25 T cell receptor beta chains were all obtained from the same sample, sequenced in a study of blood T cell repertoires in COVID-19. This table comes from immunoSEQ multiplex PCR, and its TCRdb copy is limited to in-frame clones, with some not included. The repertoire holds 200,000 to 250,000 clones, roughly four fifths seen once, with roughly 12% in the top ten. Sequencing used peripheral blood. All receptors come from a woman aged 40 to 49 with acute or convalescent COVID-19.

The J gene is TRBJ2-7, the V gene TRBV27, with D possibly TRBD1 on 5 matching bases. V lost 4 bases and J lost 6, with 19 bases in between. From germline, CDR1 is MNHEY and CDR2 SMNVEV (reference sequence). The CDR3 length is 15 residues. In nucleotides, the CDR3 is TGTGCCAGCAGTTCTCCCCCCAGGGATGGAACCGAGCAGTACTTC. It codes for CASSSPPRDGTEQYF.

V is TRBV5-5 and J is TRBJ1-1, with D unresolved. V was clipped by 1 base and J by 10 bases, with 8 bases between them. This CDR3 has 11 residues. CDR1 and CDR2 from the germline V gene are SGHKS and YYEKEE (reference sequence). The CDR3 loop is CASSLSEGAFF. The CDR3 region has the DNA TGTGCCAGCAGCTTGTCCGAGGGAGCTTTCTTT.

The chain couples TRBV3-1 (or the pseudogene TRBV3-2) to TRBJ2-3; D call uncertain. Trimming removed 0 bases at V and 6 bases at J, with 4 bases between. CDR3 size: 12 residues. From germline, CDR1 is LGHDT and CDR2 YNNKEL (reference sequence). This CDR3 is CASSQDPDTQYF. DNA for the CDR3: TGTGCCAGCAGCCAAGATCCGGATACGCAGTATTTT.

This chain links TRBV5-1 with TRBJ1-5; D call uncertain. The germline V and J ends were trimmed by 5 bases and 1 base, with 10 bases remaining between them. Germline CDR1 reads SGHRS; CDR2 reads YFSETQ. The CDR3 covers 14 residues. CDR3 bases: TGCGCCAGCAGGGAGGGTTTGAGCAATCAGCCCCAGCATTTT. It translates to CASREGLSNQPQHF.

This chain connects TRBV3-1 (or the pseudogene TRBV3-2) to TRBJ1-4, with D unclear. Between the trimmed V and J ends, which lost 0 bases and 8 bases, there was a span of 16 bases. The CDR3 consists of 16 residues. Per germline, CDR1 LGHDT and CDR2 YNNKEL (reference sequence). CDR3 sequence: CASSQDMSPTREKLFF. DNA of the CDR3: TGTGCCAGCAGCCAAGATATGAGTCCCACTCGGGAAAAACTGTTTTTT.

The V call is TRBV5-6, the J call TRBJ2-1; 13 bases agree with TRBD2. The junction had 12 bases not matched to a gene; V was cut back by 3 bases and J by 9 bases. The CDR3 consists of 17 residues. Germline CDR1 is SGHDT and CDR2 is YYEEEE. Here the CDR3 reads CASSYRTSGSWSGEQFF. Written as DNA, the CDR3 is TGTGCCAGCAGCTACCGGACTAGCGGGAGCTGGAGTGGTGAGCAGTTCTTC.

This chain joins TRBV5-6 and TRBJ1-1; TRBD1 is a possible D gene (5 bases). CDR3 length equals 14 residues. Trimming pared 4 bases from V and 5 bases from J, leaving 15 bases between. The germline gives CDR1 SGHDT, CDR2 YYEEEE. The CDR3 DNA sequence: TGTGCCAGCAGCCCGCAGGGTGGTTGGACTGAAGCTTTCTTT. Encoded protein: CASSPQGGWTEAFF.

The chain has TRBV2 and TRBJ1-3, with D unresolved. Per the germline V gene, CDR1 is SNHLY and CDR2 is FYNNEI. V lost 6 bases to trimming and J lost 0 bases, with 6 bases between them. The CDR3 runs 13 residues. CDR3 residues: CASRQSSGNTIYF. The DNA for the CDR3 is TGTGCCAGCAGACAGAGCTCTGGAAACACCATATATTTT.

This clone turned up a few times. The DNA for the CDR3 is TGCGCCAGCAGCCACTCCGACAGGGGGCTAGGCTCACCCCTCCACTTT. Its translation is CASSHSDRGLGSPLHF. The chain combines TRBV4-3 with TRBJ1-6; 10 bases are a match to TRBD1. Per germline, CDR1 LGHNA and CDR2 YSLEER. With V trimmed by 3 bases and J by 10 bases, 9 bases remained unmatched. The CDR3 has 16 amino acids.

The V gene is TRBV4-1, the J gene TRBJ2-7; 9 bases are a match to TRBD2. The CDR3 sequence is 16 residues long. In germline, CDR1 is MGHRA, CDR2 YSYEKL. J gave up 2 bases and V 1 base, and 6 bases lay outside the gene matches. The CDR3 loop reads CASSQVAGGGAYEQYF. The DNA for the CDR3 is TGCGCCAGCAGCCAAGTTGCCGGCGGGGGGGCCTACGAGCAGTACTTC.

This clone was seen ten or more times. The genes are TRBV4-2 and TRBJ1-2; no definite D call. From germline, CDR1 is LGHNA and CDR2 YNFKEQ. CDR3 size: 13 residues. V gave up 0 bases and J gave up 6 bases, with 8 bases separating them. For the CDR3, the DNA is TGTGCCAGCAGCCAAGATCTTTATGATGGCTACACCTTC. Its protein is CASSQDLYDGYTF.

The chain carries TRBV29-1 and TRBJ1-2; 7 nucleotides line up with TRBD1. The CDR3 sequence is 15 residues long. Germline CDR1 and CDR2: SQVTM and ANQGSEA. J lost 4 bases, V lost 1 base, and 9 bases had no gene match. CDR3 coding DNA: TGCAGCGTTGAAGGGGACAGTAAAATAGTCTATGGCTACACCTTC. Translation gives CSVEGDSKIVYGYTF.

The V and J genes are TRBV4-1 and TRBJ2-7; D is unresolved. This CDR3 has 15 amino acids. V was cut by 1 base and J by 2 bases, with 12 bases left in between. Germline loops: CDR1 MGHRA, CDR2 YSYEKL. CDR3 loop: CASSQGRYNPYEQYF. As DNA, the CDR3 is TGCGCCAGCAGCCAAGGGCGGTATAATCCCTACGAGCAGTACTTC.

A word on this clone: Its ends do not fully match the called genes, so a read error is possible. The chain joins TRBV10-1 to TRBJ2-3; 10 bases match TRBD2. The CDR3 is 15 amino acids. CDR1 WNHNN and CDR2 SYGVQD come from the germline V gene (reference sequence). The CDR3 DNA reads TGCGCCAGCAGTGACCCTAGCGGGGGCACCGATACGCAGTATTTT. Its translation is CASSDPSGGTDTQYF.

The chain carries TRBV5-8 and TRBJ2-5, with 7 bases lining up with TRBD2. There are 15 residues in the CDR3. V was pared by 3 bases and J by 2 bases, with 7 bases of the junction left unmatched. The germline V gene encodes CDR1 SGHTS and CDR2 YDEGEE. In DNA, the CDR3 is TGTGCCAGCAGCTCTGGGACTATTGGGCAAGAGACCCAGTACTTC. Encoded protein: CASSSGTIGQETQYF.

This chain links TRBV2 with TRBJ2-7; 8 bases are a match to TRBD1. V lost 0 bases and J lost 2; bases outside the gene matches: 12. This CDR3 has 18 amino acids. The germline CDR1 and CDR2 sequences are SNHLY and FYNNEI. CDR3 protein: CASSEARTGLLKTYEQYF. CDR3 coding DNA: TGTGCCAGCAGTGAAGCGAGGACAGGGCTTTTAAAAACCTACGAGCAGTACTTC.

V is TRBV11-2 and J is TRBJ2-7; D possibly corresponds to TRBD1 (6 bases). The germline V gene has CDR1 SGHAT and CDR2 FQNNGV. The V gene lost 4 bases and the J gene lost 3 bases, with 19 bases spanning the gap. This CDR3 has 16 residues. CDR3 residues: CASSSPPGQGNYEQYF. DNA for the CDR3: TGTGCCAGCAGCTCCCCCCCCGGGCAGGGGAACTACGAGCAGTACTTC.

V gene TRBV6-5 combines with J gene TRBJ1-1; D is undetermined. V was pared by 2 bases and J by 8 bases, with 12 bases between. This CDR3 comprises 13 residues. Germline CDR1 is MNHEY and CDR2 is SVGAGI. The CDR3 sequence is CASSYLSQTEAFF. CDR3 DNA sequence: TGTGCCAGCAGTTACCTTAGCCAGACCGAAGCTTTCTTT.

V and J are TRBV5-6 and TRBJ1-4, with D maybe TRBD1 (6 bases). V lost 0 bases and J lost 7, with 16 bases in between. This CDR3 is 16 amino acids long. CDR1 and CDR2 (germline): SGHDT, YYEEEE. In DNA form, the CDR3 reads TGTGCCAGCAGCTTGGGCAGGAACAGGGAGATTGAAAAACTGTTTTTT. Amino acids: CASSLGRNREIEKLFF.

CDR3 loop: CASRLLTGTGDSPLHF. The CDR3 DNA reads as TGTGCCAGCAGACTACTAACCGGGACAGGTGATTCACCCCTCCACTTT. The rearrangement joins TRBV27 to TRBJ1-6; 8 positions match TRBD1. This CDR3 has 16 residues. Germline V CDR1 and CDR2: MNHEY, SMNVEV (reference sequence). The junction had 12 bases not matched to a gene; V was cut back by 6 bases and J by 8 bases.

The V call is TRBV7-9, the J call TRBJ1-1; 9 nucleotides agree with TRBD1. Germline trimming cut 5 bases from V and 7 bases from J; bases unmatched to any gene: 14. The V gene's germline CDR1 is SEHNR and CDR2 FQNEAQ (reference sequence). This CDR3 spans 16 amino acids. The CDR3 loop is CASSPLPGQGFVEAFF. The CDR3 bases are TGTGCCAGCAGCCCGTTGCCGGGACAGGGTTTTGTTGAAGCTTTCTTT.

The V and J genes are TRBV19 and TRBJ2-5, with TRBD1 matching 9 bases. This CDR3 comprises 17 residues. The J segment lost 1 base and the V segment lost 5 bases, leaving 11 bases of the junction unmatched. The germline V gene encodes CDR1 LNHDA and CDR2 SQIVND (reference sequence). The DNA for the CDR3 is TGTGCCAGTAGTCGATCTATCCGGGACAGGGCCCAAGAGACCCAGTACTTC. Translating gives CASSRSIRDRAQETQYF. Based on the CDR3 plus reference TRBV19 and TRBJ2-5, the full variable domain is DGGITQSPKYLFRKEGQNVTLSCEQNLNHDAMYWYRQDPGQGLRLIYYSQIVNDFQKGDIAEGYSVSREKKESFPLTVTSAQKNPTAFYLCASSRSIRDRAQETQYFGPGTRLLVL.

This clone showed up just a few times. The V call is TRBV20-1, the J call TRBJ1-1, with D possibly being TRBD1 (6 bases). V shed 3 bases and J shed 6 bases, with 11 bases lying between them. This CDR3 region has 12 residues. The V gene's germline CDR1 is DFQATT and CDR2 SNEGSKA (reference sequence). The CDR3 nucleotides are TGCAGTGCTAGTCGGGGGGCGTCTGAAGCTTTCTTT. Protein product: CSASRGASEAFF.

The gene calls are TRBV7-6 and TRBJ2-1, with 9 positions matching TRBD1. The trim removed 5 bases at V and 4 bases at J, leaving 12 bases unmatched. The CDR3 consists of 17 residues. The germline V gene encodes CDR1 SGHVS and CDR2 FNYEAQ. The CDR3 sequence: CASSPEELDRGYNEQFF. The CDR3 region has the DNA TGTGCCAGCAGCCCGGAAGAGTTGGACAGGGGTTACAATGAGCAGTTCTTC.

This clone has just one count. The CDR3 sequence: CASSQGDGDRTGELFF. The CDR3, as DNA: TGCGCCAGCAGCCAAGGGGACGGGGACAGGACCGGGGAGCTGTTTTTT. The V call is TRBV4-1, the J call TRBJ2-2; 8 bases map to TRBD1. Germline V gene sequence: CDR1 MGHRA, CDR2 YSYEKL. V lost 1 base, J lost 5 bases, and 6 bases stayed unmatched. This CDR3 region has 16 residues.